This is a list of T cell receptor beta chains from one sample in a study of T cell responses to AZD1222 COVID-19 vaccine. Measured with immunoSEQ multiplex PCR; TCRdb has only the in-frame clones, and not every one. The repertoire holds some 150,000 clones, with approximately 94% as singletons. The material was peripheral blood, obtained on day 0 of AZD1222 vaccination. Source of these receptors: an adult in good health. The CDR3 runs from the conserved cysteine through the conserved F or W. Fields, in order: CDR3 DNA, CDR3 protein, V gene, J gene, D gene. A D gene is named only where the DNA matches it firmly.

DNA: TGTGCCAGCAGCTTAGGGACAGGTTTGAATTCACCCCTCCACTTT; CDR3: CASSLGTGLNSPLHF; V: TRBV7-6; J: TRBJ1-6; D: TRBD1
DNA: TGTGCCAGCAGCCCCAGCCTACCCTGGGCCCTACCCGCTAGCGGCCCAAGACGGACCCAGTACTTC; CDR3: CASSPSLPWALPASGPRRTQYF; V: TRBV3-1/TRBV3-2; J: TRBJ2-5; D: TRBD2
DNA: TGTGCCAGCAGCCATCACCTCGCCGCCTACAATGAGCAGTTCTTC; CDR3: CASSHHLAAYNEQFF; V: TRBV11-3; J: TRBJ2-1; D: NA
DNA: TGTGCCAGCACGCGGACTAGCGGGAGCCACAATGAGCAGTTCTTC; CDR3: CASTRTSGSHNEQFF; V: TRBV2; J: TRBJ2-1; D: TRBD2
DNA: TGTGCCAGCAGTGATCGTTTAGCGTGGCTGGGTGGCTACACCTTC; CDR3: CASSDRLAWLGGYTF; V: TRBV2; J: TRBJ1-2; D: NA
DNA: TGTGCCAGCAGTGGAGTAGCGGGGGGCACAGATACGCAGTATTTT; CDR3: CASSGVAGGTDTQYF; V: TRBV27; J: TRBJ2-3; D: TRBD2
DNA: TGTGCCAGCAGCAAAGTTAACCCGTCCCGGGGCGAAGAGACCCAGTACTTC; CDR3: CASSKVNPSRGEETQYF; V: TRBV21-1; J: TRBJ2-5; D: NA
DNA: TGTGCCAGCAGCCGCTCAAACGGGGTTGTGGTGAACACTGAAGCTTTCTTT; CDR3: CASSRSNGVVVNTEAFF; V: TRBV5-5; J: TRBJ1-1; D: NA
DNA: TGTGCCAGCAGCCAAGGGGGCCGAAACACCATATATTTT; CDR3: CASSQGGRNTIYF; V: TRBV3-1/TRBV3-2; J: TRBJ1-3; D: NA
DNA: TGCGCCAGCAGCCAAGAAATAGGCAGCTACAATGAGCAGTTCTTC; CDR3: CASSQEIGSYNEQFF; V: TRBV4-1; J: TRBJ2-1; D: NA
DNA: TGTGCCAGCAGCTTCCGGGACCCTACGAACACTGAAGCTTTCTTT; CDR3: CASSFRDPTNTEAFF; V: TRBV5-8; J: TRBJ1-1; D: NA